The 16 T cell receptor beta chains below all came from one sample that was sequenced in a study of shared clonotypes between healthy human individuals. Libraries were prepared by immunoSEQ multiplex PCR; TCRdb keeps only in-frame clonotypes and omits some of them. The data show about 2 million clones, 85% to 95% seen once. Sequenced input: naive CD4+ T cells sorted from blood. Specified subset: CD45RA+ positively selected. Every receptor here comes from a man aged 18-30 years in good health.

The chain recombines TRBV9 with TRBJ2-1; 8 bases are a match to TRBD2. The CDR3 is made up of 17 amino acids. J lost 9 bases, V lost 4 bases, and 18 bases had no gene match. Germline V CDR1 and CDR2: SGDLS, YYNGEE. DNA for the CDR3: TGTGCCAGCAGCCCTACTGGCAGGACGGGGGGGACGGCTGAGCAGTTCTTC. Amino acid sequence: CASSPTGRTGGTAEQFF.

The chain couples TRBV6-1 to TRBJ1-3; tentatively, D is TRBD1 (5 bases). Trimming took 8 bases from V and 0 from J, leaving 14 bases between them. This CDR3 contains 15 residues. CDR1 and CDR2 (germline): MNHNS, SASEGT. The CDR3 here is CASEIGGFSGNTIYF. The CDR3 DNA sequence: TGTGCCAGCGAGATTGGGGGTTTCTCTGGAAACACCATATATTTT.

J is TRBJ2-1 and V is TRBV6-1, with a possible D match to TRBD2 (6 bases). With 3 bases removed from V and 7 bases from J, the gap between germline ends came to 16 bases. The CDR3 runs to 15 residues. Germline CDR1 is MNHNS and CDR2 is SASEGT. The CDR3, as DNA: TGTGCCAGCAGTGAGTGGAAGACCGCGGGGAATGAGCAGTTCTTC. Translating it yields CASSEWKTAGNEQFF.

This clone occurred once. The chain recombines TRBV6-5 with TRBJ2-7, with 7 bases matching TRBD1. Germline CDR1 is MNHEY and CDR2 is SVGAGI. CDR3 length: 16 residues. Trimming took 2 bases from V and 3 from J; bases not matched to a gene: 10. CDR3 amino acids: CASSYRWTGRNYEQYF. In nucleotides, the CDR3 is TGTGCCAGCAGTTACAGATGGACAGGACGAAACTACGAGCAGTACTTC.

The chain employs TRBV7-9 and TRBJ1-1, with unresolved D. Germline assignment: CDR1 SEHNR and CDR2 FQNEAQ (reference sequence). The CDR3 has 12 residues. Trimming took 1 base from V and 8 from J, leaving 8 bases between them. Here the CDR3 reads CASSLVMGEAFF. The CDR3 coding sequence is TGTGCCAGCAGCTTAGTGATGGGGGAAGCTTTCTTT.

The CDR3 DNA is TGCGCCAGCAGCCTTGGAGCGGGAGGTAAGGACGAGCAGTACTTC. It encodes CASSLGAGGKDEQYF. The chain joins TRBV5-1 to TRBJ2-7, with 9 nucleotides matching TRBD2. This CDR3 spans 15 amino acids. Germline V CDR1 and CDR2: SGHRS, YFSETQ. Trimming took 4 bases from V and 5 from J; bases not matched to a gene: 10.

The chain joins TRBV30 to TRBJ1-5; D call uncertain. V was clipped by 3 bases and J by 9 bases, with 9 bases between them. The CDR3 loop spans 11 amino acids. Germline loops: CDR1 GTSNPN, CDR2 SVGIG (reference sequence). CDR3 protein: CAWSQEGPQHF. The CDR3 DNA is TGTGCCTGGAGCCAAGAGGGGCCCCAGCATTTT.

This chain links TRBV5-6 with TRBJ1-3; the D is unclear. V was cut by 4 bases and J by 0 bases, with 11 bases left in between. There are 15 residues in the CDR3. Per germline, CDR1 SGHDT and CDR2 YYEEEE. For the CDR3, the DNA is TGTGCCAGCAGCAACGGACGCAGCTCTGGAAACACCATATATTTT. Residues: CASSNGRSSGNTIYF.

This chain connects TRBV5-1 to TRBJ2-7; a weak D match, TRBD1 (6 bases). V gave up 2 bases and J gave up 0 bases, with 9 bases separating them. Germline loops: CDR1 SGHRS, CDR2 YFSETQ. The CDR3 is 14 amino acids. DNA for the CDR3: TGCGCCAGCAGCTTTGGACAGCACTCCTACGAGCAGTACTTC. It specifies CASSFGQHSYEQYF.

The chain couples TRBV29-1 to TRBJ1-1, with D possibly TRBD1 on 5 matching bases. Germline loops: CDR1 SQVTM, CDR2 ANQGSEA. V lost 4 bases and J 5 bases, leaving 14 bases between the germline ends. CDR3 length: 13 amino acids. The CDR3 DNA follows: TGCAGCGTTGGCCCGGGGCTGAGGACTGAAGCTTTCTTT. It codes for CSVGPGLRTEAFF. The whole variable domain, remainder taken from reference TRBV29-1 and TRBJ1-1, is SAVISQKPSRDICQRGTSLTIQCQVDSQVTMMFWYRQQPGQSLTLIATANQGSEATYESGFVIDKFPISRPNLTFSTLTVSNMSPEDSSIYLCSVGPGLRTEAFFGQGTRLTVV.

About this clone itself: Other nucleotide sequences from this sample produce the same CDR3. The rearrangement joins TRBV6-5 to TRBJ1-6; D gene unclear. CDR1 and CDR2 from the germline V gene are MNHEY and SVGAGI. The ends were cut back, 2 bases at V and 8 bases at J, with 7 bases in the middle. The CDR3 is 13 residues long. CDR3 sequence (DNA): TGTGCCAGCAGTTACGTAGGAGATTCACCCCTCCACTTT. This encodes CASSYVGDSPLHF.

This rearrangement joins TRBV30 to TRBJ1-1; D call uncertain. The CDR3 runs 12 residues. V was cut by 4 bases and J by 4 bases, with 10 bases left in between. Germline CDR1 and CDR2: GTSNPN and SVGIG (reference sequence). The CDR3 coding sequence is TGTGCCTGGATTACAGAGACCACTGAAGCTTTCTTT. Protein product: CAWITETTEAFF.

About this clone itself: At the DNA level, this CDR3 is encoded by other sequences in the same sample as well. The V and J genes are TRBV9 and TRBJ1-1; tentative D call: TRBD1 (5 bases). Trimming removed 0 bases at V and 4 bases at J, with 7 bases between. The CDR3 covers 13 residues. CDR1 is SGDLS and CDR2 is YYNGEE in the germline V gene. The CDR3 DNA follows: TGTGCCAGCAGCGTAGGAGGGACCACTGAAGCTTTCTTT. It codes for CASSVGGTTEAFF.

This clone was counted a single time. The chain recombines TRBV19 with TRBJ2-5; 9 nucleotides match TRBD1. The CDR3 is 16 amino acids. Germline CDR1 LNHDA, CDR2 SQIVND (reference sequence). V lost 7 bases, J lost 5 bases, and 14 bases stayed unmatched. The CDR3 DNA follows: TGTGCCAGTACCCATCTCCCGGGACAGGGTCCGGAGACCCAGTACTTC. Translation: CASTHLPGQGPETQYF.

Turning to this clone: Other DNA variants within this sample encode the same CDR3. The chain recombines TRBV28 with TRBJ1-6; perhaps TRBD1 as D (6 bases). V lost 2 bases and J 4 bases, leaving 9 bases between the germline ends. Germline V gene sequence: CDR1 MDHEN, CDR2 SYDVKM. This CDR3 has 15 residues. CDR3 residues: CASSLGGQYNSPLHF. The CDR3 nucleotides read TGTGCCAGCAGTTTAGGTGGACAGTATAATTCACCCCTCCACTTT.

The genes are TRBV11-2 and TRBJ1-2; no clear D gene. The V end was cut by 2 bases, the J end by 10 bases, with 8 bases between. Germline V gene lookup returns CDR1 SGHAT and CDR2 FQNNGV. This CDR3 contains 11 residues. CDR3 coding DNA: TGTGCCAGCAGCTTATACAGAACCTACACCTTC. It specifies CASSLYRTYTF.